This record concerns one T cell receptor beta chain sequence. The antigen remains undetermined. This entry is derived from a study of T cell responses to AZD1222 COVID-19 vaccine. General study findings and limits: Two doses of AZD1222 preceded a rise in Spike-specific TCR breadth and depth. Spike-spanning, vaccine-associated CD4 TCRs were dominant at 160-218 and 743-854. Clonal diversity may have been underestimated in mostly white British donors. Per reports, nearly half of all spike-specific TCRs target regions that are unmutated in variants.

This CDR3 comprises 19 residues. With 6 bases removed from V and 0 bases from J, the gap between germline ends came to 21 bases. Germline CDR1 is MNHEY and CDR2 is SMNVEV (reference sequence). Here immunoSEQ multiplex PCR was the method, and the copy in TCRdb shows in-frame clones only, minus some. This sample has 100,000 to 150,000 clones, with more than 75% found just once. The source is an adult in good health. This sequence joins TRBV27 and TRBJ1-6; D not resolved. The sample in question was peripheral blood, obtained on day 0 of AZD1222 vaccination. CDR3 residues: CASSPRAGLGSSYNSPLHF. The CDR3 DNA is TGTGCCAGCAGCCCAAGGGCAGGACTTGGGAGCTCCTATAATTCACCCCTCCACTTT.